This is a list of T cell receptor beta chains from one sample in a study of tumor-infiltrating lymphocytes in primary liver carcinoma. TCRdb reprocessed the multiplex PCR reads with MiXCR, giving one entry per CDR3 protein. This sample has more than 45,000 distinct CDR3 sequences; around 77% occur once, and the top ten carry roughly 24%. The specimen sequenced was liver tumor tissue from sampling region 5. The source is a man aged 40-49 years with primary liver carcinoma and hepatitis B virus infection. Both conserved end residues are part of each CDR3. A D gene is named only where the DNA matches it firmly. Not every row has a clone size; where given, it reads once, few, many or a size class.

V gene	clone size	J gene	D gene	CDR3 DNA	CDR3 protein
TRBV15	many	TRBJ1-3	-	TGTGCCACCTCAAGGGGCTCTGGAAACACCATATATTTT	CATSRGSGNTIYF
TRBV10-3	once	TRBJ1-5	TRBD1	TGTGCCAGGGCCGGGACAGACCATGCGCCCCAGCATTTT	CARAGTDHAPQHF
TRBV12-3/TRBV12-4	-	TRBJ1-1	-	TGTACTAGCAGTTTCAAAAGCGGCACTGAAGCTTTCTTT	CTSSFKSGTEAFF
TRBV11-2	-	TRBJ2-7	-	TGTGTCAGCAGCTTAGAGGTCTTATCCTACGTGCAGTACTTC	CVSSLEVLSYVQYF
TRBV28	-	TRBJ2-2	TRBD2	TGTGCCAGCAGTTCCGGACTAGAGGGAGGTAATACCGGGGAGCTGTTTTTT	CASSSGLEGGNTGELFF
TRBV29-1	-	TRBJ2-3	TRBD2	TGCAGCGTCCCGACAGCGGGATCCCAAGGGTTCTCGGCTACGCAGTATTTT	CSVPTAGSQGFSATQYF
TRBV12-5	-	TRBJ2-1	-	TGTGTTAGTGGTCTCCAAGTGGATGAGCAGTTCTTC	CVSGLQVDEQFF
TRBV4-3	-	TRBJ2-5	-	TGCGCCAGCAGCCAAGAGGGTAACCTCCCCGATACGGCCCAGTACTTC	CASSQEGNLPDTAQYF
TRBV12-3/TRBV12-4	-	TRBJ2-7	TRBD2	TGTGCCAGCACTCATAGCGGGATCTACGAGCAGTACTTC	CASTHSGIYEQYF
TRBV28	-	TRBJ2-7	-	TGTGCCAGCAGTTTTGCCCTCAGCGGTGGGGCCGCCTACGAGCAGAACTTT	CASSFALSGGAAYEQNF
TRBV6-2/TRBV6-3	-	TRBJ2-5	-	TGTGCCAGCGTCAGGGGCGGGAGAGATATGGAGACCCAGTACTTC	CASVRGGRDMETQYF
TRBV4-3	few	TRBJ2-1	TRBD2	TGCGCCAGCAGCCCGGGAGGCGCGGTAGGGTCGGAGCAGTTCTTC	CASSPGGAVGSEQFF
TRBV5-1	once	TRBJ2-6	-	TGCGCCAGCATCTTTGGAGGGACTGTGGCCAACGTCCTGACTTTC	CASIFGGTVANVLTF
TRBV14	-	TRBJ2-1	-	TGTGCCAGCAGTGCCGTATCGGGATGGGTAAACGATGAGCAGTCCTTC	CASSAVSGWVNDEQSF
TRBV19	many	TRBJ2-5	-	TGTGCCAGTAGTGGTGGGGGCGGGGAGACCCAGTACTTC	CASSGGGGETQYF
TRBV5-1	-	TRBJ2-4	-	TGCGCCAGCAGCTTGAGGAGGTTTGAAGAAGACATTCAGTACTTC	CASSLRRFEEDIQYF
TRBV30	-	TRBJ2-7	-	TGTGCCTGGAGTGTTGAGGACTTCTCCTATGAGCAGTACTTC	CAWSVEDFSYEQYF
TRBV6-1	-	TRBJ2-2	-	TGTACCAGCATCCCCTGGGGGGTTAGTACCGGGGAGCTGTTTTTT	CTSIPWGVSTGELFF
TRBV6-5	once	TRBJ1-6	-	TGTGCCAGCAGAGGACGGGGTTATTTACCCCTCCACTTT	CASRGRGYLPLHF
TRBV28	many	TRBJ2-1	TRBD2	TGTGCCAGCAGTTTAAACGGGAGGGCCGGCAATGAGCAGTTCTTC	CASSLNGRAGNEQFF
TRBV28	-	TRBJ2-6	-	TGTGTCAGCAGTTCCGCTCTAGCTCTCTCCGGGGCCAACGTCCTGACTTTC	CVSSSALALSGANVLTF
TRBV3-1	once	TRBJ2-7	-	TGTTCCAGCAGCCAAACCTACGAGCAGTACTTC	CSSSQTYEQYF